A selection of T cell receptor beta chains follows, all from one sample in a study of graft-versus-host responses after intestinal transplantation. This table comes from immunoSEQ multiplex PCR, and its TCRdb copy is limited to in-frame clones, with some not included. The sample lists 45,000 or so clones, roughly nine tenths occurring once. The sequences come from PBMCs, collected 524 days after transplant. These receptors were collected from a human patient who received an intestinal transplant, so some T cells may come from the graft donor. Both conserved end residues are part of each CDR3. D genes are given only for firm matches. Not every row has a clone size; where given, it reads once, few, many or a size class.

D gene	V gene	clone size	J gene	CDR3 DNA	CDR3 protein
-	TRBV28	-	TRBJ2-1	TGTGCCAGCAGTTTATGGGGGGCTGCCGGCGTGAATGAGCAGTTCTTC	CASSLWGAAGVNEQFF
-	TRBV5-1	-	TRBJ2-7	TGCGCCAGCAGCTTGGCCACGACAGGCTCCTACGAGCAGTACTTC	CASSLATTGSYEQYF
-	TRBV2	-	TRBJ1-1	TGTGCCAGCAGTGTGGGTCAGGGAGGCACTGAAGCTTTCTTT	CASSVGQGGTEAFF
-	TRBV19	-	TRBJ2-3	TGTGCCAGTAGTATAGGTCTTGGCACAGATACGCAGTATTTT	CASSIGLGTDTQYF
-	TRBV5-6	-	TRBJ2-3	TGTGCCAGCAGCTTGGGGGATACGCAGTATTTT	CASSLGDTQYF
TRBD1	TRBV10-2	once	TRBJ1-2	TGCGCCAGCAGTGACTCGGGACAGGGGACCTATGGCTACACCTTC	CASSDSGQGTYGYTF
TRBD2	TRBV11-2	-	TRBJ2-3	TGTGCCAGCAGCTTAGAGGGGACTAAGCGGCCGAGGGATGAGACAGATACGCAGTATTTT	CASSLEGTKRPRDETDTQYF
TRBD1	TRBV27	-	TRBJ2-7	TGTGCCAGCAGTTTGGGGACAGGGGACGAGCAGTACTTC	CASSLGTGDEQYF
TRBD2	TRBV7-8	-	TRBJ2-3	TGTGCCAGCAGCTTGGGACTAGTTTCTGATACGCAGTATTTT	CASSLGLVSDTQYF
-	TRBV7-8	-	TRBJ2-7	TGTGCCAGCAGCTTGGGGGCAGGAAGCTCCTACGAGCAGTACTTC	CASSLGAGSSYEQYF
-	TRBV7-3	-	TRBJ2-2	TGTGCCAGCAGCTTACAGGGTTCCGGGGAGCTGTTTTTT	CASSLQGSGELFF
-	TRBV4-3	-	TRBJ2-7	TGCGCCAGCAGCCAAGCCCCAGGAAACACCTACGAGCAGTACTTC	CASSQAPGNTYEQYF
-	TRBV7-1	once	TRBJ2-7	TGTGCCAGCAGCTTAGGGCCTAGCCTCTCCTACGAGCAGTACTTC	CASSLGPSLSYEQYF
-	TRBV5-1	few	TRBJ1-1	TGCGCCAGCAGCTTGGCTCGGGGACGTACTGAAGCTTTCTTT	CASSLARGRTEAFF
-	TRBV28	-	TRBJ2-1	TGTGCCAGCAGTTACCCCGGTCAAGAGAAGTTCTTC	CASSYPGQEKFF
TRBD2	TRBV7-6	-	TRBJ2-2	TGTGCCAGCAGCGCCAGCGGGAGCGGCACCGGGGAGCTGTTTTTT	CASSASGSGTGELFF
-	TRBV7-7	-	TRBJ2-7	TGTGCCAGCAGCGCCCAGCCAGGGACTTTCTACGAGCAGTACTTC	CASSAQPGTFYEQYF
TRBD1	TRBV9	-	TRBJ2-5	TGTGCCAGCAGCGTAGAGCCAACAGGGGGCGGAGAGACCCAGTACTTC	CASSVEPTGGGETQYF
-	TRBV7-8	-	TRBJ2-1	TGTGCCAGCAGCCACCTGGGGATTAACAATGAGCAGTTCTTC	CASSHLGINNEQFF
-	TRBV7-2	once	TRBJ2-5	TGCGCCAGCAGCCGTTCCGGACCGAACGATAAAGAGACCCAGTACTTC	CASSRSGPNDKETQYF
-	TRBV28	-	TRBJ1-5	TGTGCCAGCAGTTTAATCAGCCTCAGATATCAGCCCCAGCATTTT	CASSLISLRYQPQHF
-	TRBV30	-	TRBJ2-3	TGTGCCTGGAGTGGCCTCAGGGGAGGCACAGATACGCAGTATTTT	CAWSGLRGGTDTQYF
-	TRBV27	once	TRBJ2-7	TGTGCCAGCAGCCCGTCTAGTGTCTCCTACGAGCAGTACTTC	CASSPSSVSYEQYF
-	TRBV4-2	-	TRBJ1-1	TGTGCCAGCAGCCCGGGACCCAGGGATACTGAAGCTTTCTTT	CASSPGPRDTEAFF
TRBD1	TRBV11-2	-	TRBJ1-5	TGTGCCAGCAGCCCAGGGACAGGGCTTGAACAGCCCCAGCATTTT	CASSPGTGLEQPQHF
-	TRBV4-3	-	TRBJ1-1	TGCGCCAGCAGCCAAGATCTAGGGGGGTGGGGGAACACTGAAGCTTTCTTT	CASSQDLGGWGNTEAFF
TRBD2	TRBV5-4	-	TRBJ2-2	TGTGCCCTGGGGGAGGGATCTAACACCGGGGAGCTGTTTTTT	CALGEGSNTGELFF
-	TRBV6-5	-	TRBJ2-7	TGTGCCAGCAAAAGAGCCCCTCTCCACTACGAGCAGTACTTC	CASKRAPLHYEQYF
-	TRBV18	-	TRBJ2-6	TGTGCCAGCTCACCCGCAGGGCCCGGGGCCAACGTCCTGACTTTC	CASSPAGPGANVLTF
-	TRBV9	-	TRBJ1-1	TGTGCCAGCAGCGCGCGGGGTGGGGTCTTGAACACTGAAGCTTTCTTT	CASSARGGVLNTEAFF
TRBD2	TRBV15	-	TRBJ2-7	TGTGCCACCAGCAGCCGACTAGCGGGAAGATACGAGCAGTACTTC	CATSSRLAGRYEQYF
-	TRBV9	-	TRBJ1-3	TGTGCCAGCAGCGGAGGGACAACTGGAAACACCATATATTTT	CASSGGTTGNTIYF
TRBD1	TRBV18	-	TRBJ1-5	TGTGCCAGCTCACCACCCGACAGGGGTCAGCCCCAGCATTTT	CASSPPDRGQPQHF
-	TRBV7-8	-	TRBJ2-7	TGTGCCAGCAGCTTAGCTTGGAGGGGAGGAACCTACGAGCAGTACTTC	CASSLAWRGGTYEQYF
TRBD2	TRBV5-3	-	TRBJ2-5	TGTGCCAGAAGTCCGGAACTAGCGGGAGTAGAACAAGAGACCCAGTACTTC	CARSPELAGVEQETQYF
TRBD1	TRBV6-1	-	TRBJ1-4	TGTGCCAGCAGTGAAGAGGGTAGAGTAAACAGGGGGCTTAATGAAAAACTGTTTTTT	CASSEEGRVNRGLNEKLFF
TRBD1	TRBV19	-	TRBJ2-1	TGTGCCAGTAACAGGGGGCGTCTAAACAATGAGCAGTTCTTC	CASNRGRLNNEQFF
-	TRBV6-1	once	TRBJ1-1	TGTGCCAGCAGTGGACCCGGGCCGACTGTGACTGAAGCTTTCTTT	CASSGPGPTVTEAFF
TRBD1	TRBV30	-	TRBJ1-2	TGTGCCTGGAGTGTGGGGACAGGGGGCATCTATGGCTACACCTTC	CAWSVGTGGIYGYTF
-	TRBV9	-	TRBJ2-2	TGTGCCAGCAGCGTAGGCCCAGACTCGGGCACCGGGGAGCTGTTTTTT	CASSVGPDSGTGELFF
-	TRBV5-6	-	TRBJ2-7	TGTGCCAGCAGCTTGGATTTGGCGGACGAGCAGTACTTC	CASSLDLADEQYF